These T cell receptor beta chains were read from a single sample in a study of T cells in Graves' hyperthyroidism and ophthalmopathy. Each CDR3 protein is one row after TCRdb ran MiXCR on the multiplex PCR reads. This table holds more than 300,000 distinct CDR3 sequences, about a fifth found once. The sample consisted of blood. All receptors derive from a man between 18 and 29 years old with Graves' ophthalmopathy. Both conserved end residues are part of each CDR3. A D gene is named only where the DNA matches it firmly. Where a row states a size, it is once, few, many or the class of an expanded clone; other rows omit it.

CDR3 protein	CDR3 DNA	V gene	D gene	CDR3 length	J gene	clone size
CASSEGSNQPQHF	TGTGCCAGCTCAGAGGGGAGCAATCAGCCCCAGCATTTT	TRBV6-4	.	13	TRBJ1-5	many
CAGSQGAEETQYF	TGTGCCGGGTCTCAGGGGGCTGAAGAGACCCAGTACTTC	TRBV2	TRBD1	13	TRBJ2-5	many
CASSLPELSYEQYF	TGTGCCAGCAGTCTACCTGAACTCTCCTACGAGCAGTACTTC	TRBV6-1	.	14	TRBJ2-7	few
CASSYSRDRTYEQYF	TGTGCCAGCAGTTACTCGAGAGACAGGACCTACGAGCAGTACTTC	TRBV6-6	.	15	TRBJ2-7	many
CSASDRSSGGSSYEQYF	TGCAGTGCTAGCGACCGTTCTAGCGGGGGTTCCTCCTACGAGCAGTACTTC	TRBV20-1	TRBD2	17	TRBJ2-7	few
CSAGTDSNEQFF	TGCAGCGCCGGGACAGACTCTAATGAGCAGTTCTTC	TRBV29-1	TRBD1	12	TRBJ2-1	few
CASSLAQVLNTGELFF	TGTGCCAGCAGCTTAGCGCAGGTCCTGAACACCGGGGAGCTGTTTTTT	TRBV7-6	.	16	TRBJ2-2	few
CASSLMMGTEAFF	TGTGCCAGCAGCTTAATGATGGGCACTGAAGCTTTCTTT	TRBV11-3	.	13	TRBJ1-1	many
CASSSSMYGYTF	TGTGCCAGCAGTTCCTCCATGTATGGCTACACCTTC	TRBV12-3/TRBV12-4	.	12	TRBJ1-2	many
CATSRDQGQETQYF	TGTGCCACCAGCAGAGATCAGGGTCAAGAGACCCAGTACTTC	TRBV15	.	14	TRBJ2-5	.
CASSDPKGGHGYTF	TGCGCCAGCAGCGATCCAAAGGGAGGCCATGGCTACACCTTC	TRBV4-1	.	14	TRBJ1-2	.
CASSLPSGLAGVSQGQFF	TGTGCCAGCAGCCTCCCCTCCGGGCTAGCGGGGGTGTCACAGGGGCAGTTCTTC	TRBV11-2	TRBD2	18	TRBJ2-1	many
CATPGPHRETQYF	TGCGCCACCCCGGGTCCCCACCGGGAGACCCAGTACTTC	TRBV5-1	.	13	TRBJ2-5	.
CASSPRDSHTQYF	TGTGCCAGCAGCCCCAGGGACAGCCATACGCAGTATTTT	TRBV7-2	TRBD1	13	TRBJ2-3	many
CASSPWTLNTEAFF	TGTGCCAGCAGCCCTTGGACACTGAACACTGAAGCTTTCTTT	TRBV3-1	.	14	TRBJ1-1	many
CASSLGTTSGNTIYF	TGTGCCAGCAGCCTCGGGACGACCTCTGGAAACACCATATATTTT	TRBV3-1	.	15	TRBJ1-3	few
CASSFGVSGELFF	TGTGCCAGCAGTTTTGGGGTATCGGGGGAGCTGTTTTTT	TRBV27	.	13	TRBJ2-2	few
CASSPRSDREPYESPYEQYF	TGTGCCAGCAGCCCTAGAAGCGACAGGGAACCTTACGAATCGCCCTACGAGCAGTACTTC	TRBV7-9	TRBD1	20	TRBJ2-7	.
CASSQWAYQETQYF	TGCGCCAGCAGCCAGTGGGCCTACCAAGAGACCCAGTACTTC	TRBV4-1	.	14	TRBJ2-5	few
CASSLEPASSYEQYF	TGCGCCAGCAGCTTGGAGCCGGCTAGCTCCTACGAGCAGTACTTC	TRBV5-1	.	15	TRBJ2-7	many
CASSLGGESYEQYF	TGTGCCAGCAGCTTAGGCGGGGAATCCTACGAGCAGTACTTC	TRBV7-2	.	14	TRBJ2-7	many
CATSRDVWLGGGTDTQYF	TGTGCCACCAGCAGAGATGTGTGGTTGGGGGGGGGCACAGATACGCAGTATTTT	TRBV15	TRBD2	18	TRBJ2-3	.